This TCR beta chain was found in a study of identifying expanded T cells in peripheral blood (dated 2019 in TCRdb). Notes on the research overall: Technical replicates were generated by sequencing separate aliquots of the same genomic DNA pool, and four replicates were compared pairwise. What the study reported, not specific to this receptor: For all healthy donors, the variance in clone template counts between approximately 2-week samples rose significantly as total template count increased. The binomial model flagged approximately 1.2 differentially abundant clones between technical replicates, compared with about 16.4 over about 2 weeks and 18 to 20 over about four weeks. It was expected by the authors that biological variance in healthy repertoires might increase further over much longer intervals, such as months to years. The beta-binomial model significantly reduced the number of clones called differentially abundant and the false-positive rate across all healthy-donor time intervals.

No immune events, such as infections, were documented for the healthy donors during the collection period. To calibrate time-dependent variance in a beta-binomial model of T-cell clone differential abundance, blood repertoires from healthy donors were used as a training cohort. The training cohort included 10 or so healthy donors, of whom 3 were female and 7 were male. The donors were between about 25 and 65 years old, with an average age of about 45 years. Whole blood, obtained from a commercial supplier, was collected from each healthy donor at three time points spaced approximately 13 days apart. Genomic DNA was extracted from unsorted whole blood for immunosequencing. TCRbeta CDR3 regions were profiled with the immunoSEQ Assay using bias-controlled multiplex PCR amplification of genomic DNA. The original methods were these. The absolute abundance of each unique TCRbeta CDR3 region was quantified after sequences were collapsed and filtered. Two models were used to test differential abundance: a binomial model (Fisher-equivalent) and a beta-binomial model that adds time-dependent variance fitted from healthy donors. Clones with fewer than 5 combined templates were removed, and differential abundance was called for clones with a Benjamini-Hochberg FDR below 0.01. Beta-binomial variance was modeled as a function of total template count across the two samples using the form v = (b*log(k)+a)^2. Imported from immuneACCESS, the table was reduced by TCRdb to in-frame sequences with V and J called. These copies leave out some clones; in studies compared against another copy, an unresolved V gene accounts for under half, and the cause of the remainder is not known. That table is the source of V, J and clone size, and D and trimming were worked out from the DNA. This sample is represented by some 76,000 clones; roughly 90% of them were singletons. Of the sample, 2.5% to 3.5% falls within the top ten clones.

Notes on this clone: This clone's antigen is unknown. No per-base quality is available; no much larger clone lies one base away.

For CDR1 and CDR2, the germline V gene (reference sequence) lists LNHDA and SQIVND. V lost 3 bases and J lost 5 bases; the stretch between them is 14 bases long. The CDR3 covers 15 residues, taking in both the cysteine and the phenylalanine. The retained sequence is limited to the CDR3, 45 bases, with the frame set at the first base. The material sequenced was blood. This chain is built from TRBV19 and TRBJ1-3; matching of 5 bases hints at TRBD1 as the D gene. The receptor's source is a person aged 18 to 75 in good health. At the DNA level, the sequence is TGTGCCAGTAGTATGCTGCAGGGCGCAAGAAACACCATATATTTT. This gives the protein CASSMLQGARNTIYF.